These 20 T cell receptor beta chains came from one sample sequenced in a study of neoadjuvant anti-PD-1 for oral cavity cancer. TCRdb keeps only in-frame clones here, not all; method: immunoSEQ multiplex PCR. The sample lists more than 12,000 clones, roughly 71% seen once, with roughly 2.8% in the top ten. Sequences were derived from PBMCs, sampled before nivolumab (anti-PD-1) treatment. Every receptor here comes from a person aged 40 to 85 with oral cavity squamous cell carcinoma.

In this sample, this clone turned up a few times. The V call is TRBV7-9, the J call TRBJ1-4, with 8 bases lining up with TRBD1. Trimming removed 1 base from V and 8 bases from J; junction bases left unmatched: 6. The CDR3 has 15 amino acids. Germline loops: CDR1 SEHNR, CDR2 FQNEAQ (reference sequence). DNA of the CDR3: TGTGCCAGCAGCTTAGACCGACAGGGGCGGGAAAAACTGTTTTTT. Encoded protein: CASSLDRQGREKLFF.

The chain employs TRBV6-5 and TRBJ2-5; no firm D call. The germline V gene has CDR1 MNHEY and CDR2 SVGAGI. The CDR3 runs 12 residues. Trimming left V 7 bases short and J 5 bases short, with 11 bases between. CDR3 loop: CASTGLGETQYF. Written as DNA, the CDR3 is TGTGCCAGCACGGGCCTGGGGGAGACCCAGTACTTC.

The J gene is TRBJ2-7, the V gene TRBV10-2; either TRBD1 or TRBD2 may supply D (7 bases each). The germline gives CDR1 WSHSY, CDR2 SAAADI. The CDR3 covers 12 residues. The V gene lost 6 bases and the J gene lost 7 bases, with 13 bases spanning the gap. The DNA of the CDR3 is TGCGCCAGCAGGGGGAGGGGGCGAGAGCAGTACTTC. It translates to CASRGRGREQYF.

This chain uses TRBV7-9 with TRBJ2-4; D is unresolved. This CDR3 comprises 13 residues. V was cut by 4 bases and J by 8 bases, with 12 bases left in between. CDR1 SEHNR and CDR2 FQNEAQ come from the germline V gene (reference sequence). As DNA, the CDR3 is TGTGCCAGCAGCTCCTCTCTAGGCGACATTCAGTACTTC. It encodes CASSSSLGDIQYF. Complete variable domain (other parts from reference TRBV7-9 and TRBJ2-4): DTGVSQNPRHKITKRGQNVTFRCDPISEHNRLYWYRQTLGQGPEFLTYFQNEAQLEKSRLLSDRFSAERPKGSFSTLEIQRTEQGDSAMYLCASSSSLGDIQYFGAGTRLSVL.

The chain combines TRBV5-6 with TRBJ2-5; D is unresolved. CDR1 and CDR2 (germline): SGHDT, YYEEEE. The CDR3 spans 13 residues. V lost 1 base, J lost 5 bases, and 9 bases lay in between. The DNA of the CDR3 is TGTGCCAGCAGCTTGACCCTGCCCGAGACCCAGTACTTC. Translated, it gives CASSLTLPETQYF. Full variable domain (missing parts from reference TRBV5-6 and TRBJ2-5): DAGVTQSPTHLIKTRGQQVTLRCSPKSGHDTVSWYQQALGQGPQFIFQYYEEEERQRGNFPDRFSGHQFPNYSSELNVNALLLGDSALYLCASSLTLPETQYFGPGTRLLVL.

CDR3 sequence (DNA): TGTGCCAGCAGTTACGCAGGGAGGAATGAGCAGTTCTTC. This translates into CASSYAGRNEQFF. The chain recombines TRBV6-5 with TRBJ2-1, with TRBD2 as a possible D gene (6 bases). Trimming stripped 2 bases from V and 7 bases from J, with 9 bases between. CDR1 MNHEY and CDR2 SVGAGI come from the germline V gene. The CDR3 contains 13 residues.

This chain links TRBV5-1 with TRBJ1-5; 9 nucleotides match TRBD1. V lost 4 bases, J lost 5 bases, and 4 bases stayed unmatched. The CDR3 sequence is 14 residues long. Germline loops: CDR1 SGHRS, CDR2 YFSETQ. The chain's CDR3 is CASSRTGEDQPQHF. Here the CDR3 DNA reads TGCGCCAGCAGCCGGACAGGGGAGGATCAGCCCCAGCATTTT. The whole variable domain, remainder taken from reference TRBV5-1 and TRBJ1-5, is KAGVTQTPRYLIKTRGQQVTLSCSPISGHRSVSWYQQTPGQGLQFLFEYFSETQRNKGNFPGRFSGRQFSNSRSEMNVSTLELGDSALYLCASSRTGEDQPQHFGDGTRLSIL.

The chain links TRBV6-6 to TRBJ2-3; 7 nucleotides align to TRBD2. The CDR3 sequence is 15 residues long. From germline, CDR1 is MNHNY and CDR2 SVGAGI (reference sequence). Trimming at V came to 6 bases and at J to 1 base, leaving 7 bases not matched to a gene. Written as DNA, the CDR3 is TGTGCCAGCAGCCGGCGGGAGATCCGCACAGATACGCAGTATTTT. Protein sequence: CASSRREIRTDTQYF.

This chain links TRBV5-6 with TRBJ2-7; D remains ambiguous. This CDR3 spans 16 amino acids. Per germline, CDR1 SGHDT and CDR2 YYEEEE. Trimming removed 4 bases at V and 3 bases at J, with 20 bases between. The CDR3 region has the DNA TGTGCCAGCAGCCCCCCGACCTTGACGGGTGTCTACGAGCAGTACTTC. It yields the protein CASSPPTLTGVYEQYF.

The rearrangement uses TRBV6-5 and TRBJ2-6; unclear D gene. The length of the CDR3 is 15 residues. The V end lost 6 bases, the J end lost 0 bases, and 9 bases lay between the germline ends. Per germline, CDR1 MNHEY and CDR2 SVGAGI. CDR3 in DNA: TGTGCCAGCAGCCCCGTTAGCTCTGGGGCCAACGTCCTGACTTTC. This translates into CASSPVSSGANVLTF.

The chain carries TRBV6-5 and TRBJ1-2; 7 bases line up with TRBD1. V dropped 6 bases and J dropped 8; count of bases not matched to a gene: 9. The CDR3 spans 13 residues. Germline CDR1 MNHEY, CDR2 SVGAGI. The CDR3 protein is CASSQTGNFGYTF. The CDR3 DNA sequence: TGTGCCAGCAGCCAGACAGGGAACTTCGGCTACACCTTC.

CDR3 sequence reads: CASSLSASTDTQYF. The DNA of the CDR3 is TGCGCCAGCAGCCTCTCCGCTAGCACAGATACGCAGTATTTT. The V and J genes are TRBV5-1 and TRBJ2-3, with no clear D. The CDR3 runs to 14 residues. Germline CDR1 and CDR2: SGHRS and YFSETQ. The V and J ends lost 4 bases and 0 bases respectively, with 9 bases between them.

V and J are TRBV5-1 and TRBJ2-7, with 8 bases identical to TRBD2. V lost 1 base to trimming and J lost 2 bases; unmatched junction nucleotides: 5. CDR3 size: 15 residues. The V gene's germline CDR1 is SGHRS and CDR2 YFSETQ. This chain's CDR3 is CASSLSGGLPYEQYF. The CDR3 DNA sequence: TGCGCCAGCAGCTTGTCGGGGGGGCTACCCTACGAGCAGTACTTC. Supplemented by reference TRBV5-1 and TRBJ2-7, the full variable domain reads KAGVTQTPRYLIKTRGQQVTLSCSPISGHRSVSWYQQTPGQGLQFLFEYFSETQRNKGNFPGRFSGRQFSNSRSEMNVSTLELGDSALYLCASSLSGGLPYEQYFGPGTRLTVT.

The chain uses TRBV5-1 and TRBJ2-5, with TRBD2 matching over 9 bases. J was trimmed by 3 bases and V by 2 bases; bases with no gene match: 2. Looked up from germline, CDR1 is SGHRS and CDR2 is YFSETQ. This CDR3 contains 14 residues. CDR3 amino acids: CASSFSGSKETQYF. Here the CDR3 DNA reads TGCGCCAGCAGCTTTAGCGGGAGTAAAGAGACCCAGTACTTC.

The sample holds one count of this clone. The chain combines TRBV21-1 with TRBJ2-7. TRBV21-1 is labeled a pseudogene. This CDR3 is built from 15 residues. The CDR3 sequence: CASSKVGDPTYEQYF. Here the CDR3 DNA reads TGTGCCAGCAGCAAAGTCGGGGACCCAACCTACGAGCAGTACTTC.

The rearrangement joins TRBV27 to TRBJ2-7; 10 positions agree with TRBD1. Trimming cost V 6 bases and J 4 bases; bases outside gene matches: 6. CDR1 and CDR2 from the germline V gene are MNHEY and SMNVEV (reference sequence). This CDR3 spans 14 amino acids. The CDR3 DNA is TGTGCCAGCAGGCCGACAGGGGGCAAGTACGAGCAGTACTTC. It is translated as CASRPTGGKYEQYF.

The V gene is TRBV13, the J gene TRBJ2-5, with D possibly TRBD2 on 5 matching bases. Germline assignment: CDR1 PRHDT and CDR2 FYEKMQ (reference sequence). V lost 5 bases and J 0 bases, leaving 16 bases between the germline ends. This CDR3 is built from 16 residues. The CDR3 region has the DNA TGTGCCAGCAGCCCCGGACTCGTTAGGAACCAAGAGACCCAGTACTTC. Residues: CASSPGLVRNQETQYF.

In this sample, this clone turned up a few times. The chain uses TRBV6-5 and TRBJ1-3; D gene unclear. CDR1 is MNHEY and CDR2 is SVGAGI in the germline V gene. The CDR3 has 15 amino acids. Trimming shortened V by 2 bases and J by 4 bases, and 12 bases separated the two germline ends. The CDR3 sequence: CASSYKGVLGNTIYF. Written as DNA, the CDR3 is TGTGCCAGCAGTTACAAAGGAGTTCTAGGAAACACCATATATTTT.

The J gene is TRBJ1-1, the V gene TRBV28, with D unclear. CDR1 and CDR2 from the germline V gene are MDHEN and SYDVKM. The CDR3 is 11 residues long. Trimming cost V 7 bases and J 5 bases, with 8 bases left between them. The CDR3 DNA follows: TGTGCCAGCAATCCGGGAACTGAAGCTTTCTTT. Translated: CASNPGTEAFF.

A single count supports this clone. V and J are TRBV5-6 and TRBJ1-1; possible D gene TRBD1, 5 bases. V lost 3 bases to trimming and J lost 0 bases, with 12 bases between them. Germline-derived CDR1 and CDR2 are SGHDT and YYEEEE. The CDR3 is 15 residues long. The CDR3 nucleotides read TGTGCCAGCAGCTCCCTGACAGAGATGAACACTGAAGCTTTCTTT. Translated: CASSSLTEMNTEAFF.